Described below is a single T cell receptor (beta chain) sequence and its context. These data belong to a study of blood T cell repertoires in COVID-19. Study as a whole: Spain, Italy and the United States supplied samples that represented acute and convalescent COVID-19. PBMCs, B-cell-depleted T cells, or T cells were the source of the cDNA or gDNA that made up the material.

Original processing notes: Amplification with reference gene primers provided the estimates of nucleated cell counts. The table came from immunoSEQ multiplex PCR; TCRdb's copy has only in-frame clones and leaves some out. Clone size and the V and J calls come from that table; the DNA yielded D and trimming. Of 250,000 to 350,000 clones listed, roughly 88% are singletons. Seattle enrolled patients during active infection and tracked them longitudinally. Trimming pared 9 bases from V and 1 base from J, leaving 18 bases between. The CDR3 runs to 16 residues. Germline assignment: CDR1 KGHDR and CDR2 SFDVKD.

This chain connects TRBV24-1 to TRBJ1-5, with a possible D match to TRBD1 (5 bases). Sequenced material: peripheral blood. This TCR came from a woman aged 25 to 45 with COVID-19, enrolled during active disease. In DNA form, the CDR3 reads TGTGCCACCCCTCTGGGGCCCTTCAAAAGCAATCAGCCCCAGCATTTT. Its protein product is CATPLGPFKSNQPQHF.